What follows are 4 T cell receptor beta chains derived from one specimen sequenced in a study of T cells in Graves' hyperthyroidism and ophthalmopathy (dated by TCRdb to between 2018 and 2021). Library preparation employed multiplex PCR. TCRdb records Illumina HiSeq 2000 as the sequencer. TCR beta CDR3 regions were amplified from RNA transcripts. The TCR CDR3 was subjected to a first round of RT-PCR using the HTBI primer set and the Qiagen OneStep RT-PCR kit. TCRdb trimmed public reads at Q25 via fastp, called clones via MiXCR and kept in-frame beta chains. Identical CDR3 protein sequences are pooled into one entry, listed with their most common genes and DNA. Across this sample there are 500,000 to 600,000 distinct CDR3 sequences, with roughly 21% seen only once. The top ten constitute less than 55% of the sample. Sequencing used blood. The source of these receptors is a man aged 35-49 years with Graves' ophthalmopathy.

In its sample, this clonotype was seen a few times. This chain joins TRBV5-1 and TRBJ2-2; D gene unclear. Trimming took off 2 bases at V and 4 bases at J, with 9 bases between the two ends. Germline V CDR1 and CDR2: SGHRS, YFSETQ. The CDR3 spans 14 residues. In nucleotides, the CDR3 is TGCGCCAGCAGCTTCGGCACCTCCACCGGGGAGCTGTTTTTT. Translating gives CASSFGTSTGELFF.

This clonotype was counted at least ten times. V is TRBV18 and J is TRBJ1-5, with D unresolved. From germline, CDR1 is KGHSH and CDR2 LQKENI. Trimming took 2 bases from V and 7 from J, leaving 12 bases between them. The CDR3 consists of 14 residues. The CDR3 nucleotides read TGTGCCAGCTCACCAGAGGTCAGTCAGCAGCCCCAGCATTTT. Encoded protein: CASSPEVSQQPQHF.

This clonotype was seen a few times. The chain uses TRBV5-6 and TRBJ2-1; no clear D. Trimming shortened V by 3 bases and J by 0 bases, and 10 bases separated the two germline ends. CDR1 is SGHDT, CDR2 YYEEEE, per germline. The CDR3 runs to 15 residues. Written as DNA, the CDR3 is TGTGCCAGCAGCTCGGACGTGAGCTCCTACAATGAGCAGTTCTTC. It translates to CASSSDVSSYNEQFF.

This chain links TRBV27 with TRBJ1-6, with no clear D. The CDR3 loop spans 17 amino acids. V was shortened by 3 bases and J by 0 bases, with 12 bases between the two germline ends. The germline CDR1 and CDR2 sequences are MNHEY and SMNVEV (reference sequence). The CDR3 spells CASSFRSASSYNSPLHF. The CDR3, as DNA: TGTGCCAGCAGTTTTCGGTCTGCTAGCTCCTATAATTCACCCCTCCACTTT.